The clone carrying this T cell receptor (beta chain) was seen once. Trimming cost V 3 bases and J 0 bases, with 11 bases left between them. Germline V CDR1 and CDR2: SGHTA, FQGNSA. The CDR3 has 15 amino acids. These data are taken from a study of blood T cell repertoires in COVID-19. Across the whole study: The samples span acute and convalescent COVID-19 from the United States, Italy and Spain.

Authors' analysis steps: Reference gene primer amplification gave nucleated cell count estimates. The method was immunoSEQ multiplex PCR; TCRdb's version includes in-frame clones alone and lacks a portion of them. That table supplies the V and J calls and clone size; D and trimming were determined from the DNA. The sample lists 110,000 to 150,000 clones, about 86% occurring once. This receptor was taken from a human donor in a cohort sampled during active COVID-19. The chain combines TRBV7-2 with TRBJ2-5; D is perhaps TRBD2 (6 bases). The sample taken for sequencing was peripheral blood. The CDR3 DNA is TGTGCCAGCAGCTTTCTCCGGGGGAACCAAGAGACCCAGTACTTC. This encodes CASSFLRGNQETQYF.